A selection of T cell receptor beta chains follows, all from one sample in a study of cytomegalovirus exposure and HLA in healthy donors. Only in-frame clones appear in the TCRdb table, and some are missing; sequencing was by immunoSEQ multiplex PCR. In the table there are approximately 70,000 clones, around 94% of which are singletons. Sequenced material: PBMCs. Source of these receptors: a woman younger than 35 in good health and CMV-seronegative. Both conserved end residues are part of each CDR3.

TRBV30,TRBJ1-6,12,CAWSPSYSPLHF
TRBV7-9,TRBJ1-2,18,CASSLVDSRGQGAQGYTF
TRBV6-1,TRBJ2-7,13,CATTKPGSYEQYF
TRBV28,TRBJ2-6,15,CASSLGGAGANVLTF
TRBV18,TRBJ2-1,16,CASSLHPPGSYNEQFF
TRBV28,TRBJ2-1,12,CASSFPSNEQFF
TRBV9,TRBJ2-5,15,CASSGGTGGMETQYF
TRBV28,TRBJ1-6,16,CASSRGGQGIYSPLHF
TRBV10-2,TRBJ2-4,15,CASSDSVSAKNIQYF
TRBV28,TRBJ2-7,13,CASSRGGDYEQYF
TRBV28,TRBJ2-7,13,CASSFASFYEQYF
TRBV28,TRBJ1-2,21,CASSQKRDRASPAKFRYGYTF
TRBV7-3,TRBJ2-1,16,CASSLLAGGTYNEQFF
TRBV28,TRBJ1-5,14,CASSKQGNNQPQHF
TRBV5-4,TRBJ1-4,15,CASSETQGFNEKLFF
TRBV11-3,TRBJ2-7,16,CAKDPAPGTGLNEQYF
TRBV28,TRBJ1-2,14,CASSSDTTNYGYTF
TRBV7-9,TRBJ2-1,15,CASSTRDSPYNEQFF
TRBV7-2,TRBJ2-1,16,CASSLELGHLYNEQFF
TRBV11-2,TRBJ2-3,17,CASSLVVGTTHSYTQYF
TRBV2,TRBJ1-1,15,CASSVRGRGNTEAFF
TRBV7-2,TRBJ1-6,18,CASSLRRISRVFDSPLHF
TRBV11-3,TRBJ2-2,15,CASSLEPTGAGELFF
TRBV4-1,TRBJ2-7,14,CASSLRDRSYEQYF
TRBV19,TRBJ2-2,16,CASSLYGGANTGELFF
TRBV5-1,TRBJ1-2,14,CASSLARPGDGYTF
TRBV10-3,TRBJ1-2,15,CAISVRITGSYGYTF
TRBV7-2,TRBJ1-2,15,CASSSPILANYGYTF
TRBV29-1,TRBJ1-2,13,CSVGQGDGDGYTF
TRBV2,TRBJ1-5,16,CASSVIGAHSNQPQHF
TRBV13,TRBJ2-1,15,CASSGSFGSYNEQFF
TRBV7-3,TRBJ1-1,14,CASSLVGKGTEAFF
TRBV5-1,TRBJ2-7,16,CASRAGTTAQLYEQYF
TRBV28,TRBJ1-2,13,CASSLKKTGGYTF
TRBV15,TRBJ2-7,12,CATSRDLYEQYF
TRBV19,TRBJ2-7,13,CASRKAESYEQYF
TRBV19,TRBJ2-2,15,CASSIRVSNTGELFF
TRBV28,TRBJ1-5,17,CASSLPGTGSGNQPQHF
TRBV5-1,TRBJ2-6,18,CASSLGTGPAPGANVLTF
TRBV7-3,TRBJ2-3,15,CASSSGGGGADTQYF
TRBV5-4,TRBJ2-7,14,CASSPRGGSYEQYF
TRBV27,TRBJ1-4,16,CASSLGTDPTNEKLFF
TRBV30,TRBJ1-2,18,CAWSRGGQGRGANYGYTF
TRBV28,TRBJ2-1,15,CASSTRTSGGNEQFF
TRBV28,TRBJ1-1,14,CASSLWEGNTEAFF
TRBV11-3,TRBJ2-1,15,CASSPQGLAHNEQFF
TRBV19,TRBJ1-5,15,CASSRSGGSNQPQHF
TRBV28,TRBJ2-1,13,CASSPGGYNEQFF
TRBV29-1,TRBJ2-5,16,CSVEDRKGRGAETQYF
TRBV7-7,TRBJ2-7,14,CASSLRQDSYEQYF
TRBV15,TRBJ2-1,17,CATSMGRSSGAYNEQFF
TRBV7-2,TRBJ2-2,16,CASSYRTSVNTGELFF
TRBV4-1,TRBJ2-7,15,CASSQVGTSSYEQYF
TRBV28,TRBJ2-2,14,CASSPSGGTGELFF
TRBV27,TRBJ2-1,14,CASSLRGSYNEQFF
TRBV11-2,TRBJ2-1,15,CASTTPGYKLNEQFF
TRBV7-9,TRBJ2-5,17,CASSPFPRLAGQETQYF
TRBV30,TRBJ1-1,16,CAWSRDRGRINAEAFF
TRBV4-1,TRBJ1-2,15,CASSQDDKGARGYTF
TRBV4-1,TRBJ2-2,18,CASSQDRLQGWNTGELFF